These T cell receptor beta chains were read from a single sample in a study of shared clonotypes between healthy human individuals. Sequencing used immunoSEQ multiplex PCR; TCRdb keeps in-frame clones, though not all of them. Counted here are millions of clones, roughly 94% occurring once; the ten biggest clones make up more than 0.1%. Sequences were obtained from naive CD4+ T cells sorted from blood. These receptors were taken from a man between 18 and 29 years old in good health. CDR3s leave out the opening cysteine and the closing phenylalanine or tryptophan. The order of the fields is J gene, D gene, V gene, CDR3 protein. D genes are given only for firm matches.

j_call: TRBJ1-1; d_call: NA; v_call: TRBV6-1; cdr3_aa: ASTRPPTASTEAF
j_call: TRBJ2-5; d_call: NA; v_call: TRBV6-5; cdr3_aa: ASTGETQY
j_call: TRBJ2-1; d_call: TRBD2; v_call: TRBV27; cdr3_aa: ASSSLAVENEQF
j_call: TRBJ2-7; d_call: TRBD2; v_call: TRBV6-5; cdr3_aa: ASSPGTSAYEQY
j_call: TRBJ2-7; d_call: TRBD2; v_call: TRBV7-6; cdr3_aa: ASSTLAGGHEQY
j_call: TRBJ1-5; d_call: TRBD1; v_call: TRBV7-6; cdr3_aa: ASSPDRDGQPQH
j_call: TRBJ2-1; d_call: NA; v_call: TRBV7-2; cdr3_aa: ASSLGSYNEQF
j_call: TRBJ1-1; d_call: TRBD1; v_call: TRBV6-5; cdr3_aa: ASSPAGTGRAF
j_call: TRBJ2-5; d_call: TRBD1; v_call: TRBV2; cdr3_aa: ASTPTGWQETQY
j_call: TRBJ2-3; d_call: NA; v_call: TRBV30; cdr3_aa: AWSIGREFGTDTQY
j_call: TRBJ1-2; d_call: NA; v_call: TRBV19; cdr3_aa: ASSPAAGIGYT
j_call: TRBJ1-1; d_call: NA; v_call: TRBV30; cdr3_aa: AWSVYHEAF
j_call: TRBJ2-7; d_call: NA; v_call: TRBV6-5; cdr3_aa: ASSYGLGVTAYEQY
j_call: TRBJ2-5; d_call: TRBD2; v_call: TRBV30; cdr3_aa: AWSVGRTSGLQETQY
j_call: TRBJ2-5; d_call: TRBD2; v_call: TRBV7-9; cdr3_aa: ASSSTSGETQY
j_call: TRBJ1-2; d_call: NA; v_call: TRBV28; cdr3_aa: ASSTGTYGYT
j_call: TRBJ2-5; d_call: NA; v_call: TRBV18; cdr3_aa: ASSPRQGRETETQY
j_call: TRBJ2-1; d_call: TRBD2; v_call: TRBV30; cdr3_aa: ASQGLAESYNEQF
j_call: TRBJ2-7; d_call: NA; v_call: TRBV28; cdr3_aa: ASWGQGEGEQY
j_call: TRBJ1-2; d_call: NA; v_call: TRBV30; cdr3_aa: AWSVGTVYGYT